The sequence of this TCR beta chain was determined in a study of beta chain features in type 1 diabetes. Via the markers CD45RO/CCR7/CD25/CD127/CD95/CD27, stem cell-like memory, regulatory, central memory and naive CD4+ cells were sorted. This CDR3 spans 15 amino acids. V lost 5 bases, J lost 5 bases, and 11 bases stayed unmatched. Germline CDR1 is SGHTA and CDR2 is FQGNSA. As every portion of the isolated RNA was reverse transcribed, the sequencing read expressed TCRB transcripts. Assay: immunoSEQ multiplex PCR; the TCRdb copy retains only in-frame clones and omits some. The repertoire consists of some 150,000 clones, with 9.2% occurring once and the leading ten covering 0.6% to 0.85%. Study outcomes and limitations: The influence of HLA type on TCRB rearrangement stayed undetermined. Type 1 diabetes patients had fewer VDJ junction insertions and more deletions. Shorter TCRB CDR3s, moderately but significantly so, were found in Type 1 diabetes patients in all four CD4+ subsets.

As to this clone: Antigen unknown.

This sequence was found in a man between 18 and 35 years old in good health. The V call is TRBV7-2, the J call TRBJ1-2; 7 bases align to TRBD1. Input material: central memory CD4+ T cells from blood. CDR3 sequence: CASSPRDSQTYGYTF. CDR3 DNA: TGTGCCAGCAGCCCCCGGGACAGCCAAACATATGGCTACACCTTC. Full variable domain (remainder filled in from reference TRBV7-2 and TRBJ1-2): GAGVSQSPSNKVTEKGKDVELRCDPISGHTALYWYRQSLGQGLEFLIYFQGNSAPDKSGLPSDRFSAERTGGSVSTLTIQRTQQEDSAVYLCASSPRDSQTYGYTFGSGTRLTVV.